The T cell receptor beta chain under discussion was sequenced for a study of blood T cell repertoires in COVID-19. At the level of the study: Sample material is recorded as cDNA or gDNA derived from T cells, B-cell-depleted T cells, or PBMCs.

Study processing details: It was from reference gene primer amplification that nucleated cell counts were estimated. Assay used: immunoSEQ multiplex PCR; TCRdb lists only in-frame clones, some missing. V and J calls and clone size are those listed in that table; D and trimming were worked out from the DNA. The sample lists 80,000 to 100,000 clones, just over 85% occurring once. This clone showed up just once. This CDR3 is built from 13 residues. Germline CDR1 WNHNN, CDR2 SYGVQD (reference sequence). Trimming took 2 bases from V and 6 from J, leaving 11 bases between them. Sequencing used peripheral blood. The TCR was taken from a woman at least 80 years old in a cohort sampled during active or convalescent COVID-19. The chain employs TRBV10-1 and TRBJ2-7, with a possible D match to TRBD1 (6 bases). The CDR3 reads CASSEPRGSEQYF. The DNA of the CDR3 is TGCGCCAGCAGTGAGCCGAGGGGGAGCGAGCAGTACTTC.